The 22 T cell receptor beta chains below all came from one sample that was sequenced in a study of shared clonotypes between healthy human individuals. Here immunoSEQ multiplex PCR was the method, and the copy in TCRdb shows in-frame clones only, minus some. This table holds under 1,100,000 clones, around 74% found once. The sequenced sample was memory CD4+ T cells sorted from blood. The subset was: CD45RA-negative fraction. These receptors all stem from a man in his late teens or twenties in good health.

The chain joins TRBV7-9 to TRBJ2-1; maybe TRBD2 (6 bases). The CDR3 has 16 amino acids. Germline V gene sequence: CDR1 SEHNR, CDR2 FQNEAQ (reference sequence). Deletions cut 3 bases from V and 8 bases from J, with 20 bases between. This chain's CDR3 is CASSFRFSGEGYEQFF. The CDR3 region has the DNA TGTGCCAGCAGCTTTAGGTTTAGCGGAGAGGGGTATGAGCAGTTCTTC.

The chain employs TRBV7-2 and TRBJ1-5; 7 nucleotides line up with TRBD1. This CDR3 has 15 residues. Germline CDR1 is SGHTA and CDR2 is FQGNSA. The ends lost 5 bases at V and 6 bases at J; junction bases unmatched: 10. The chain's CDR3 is CASSRDRVEGQPQHF. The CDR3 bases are TGTGCCAGCAGCCGCGACAGGGTCGAGGGTCAGCCCCAGCATTTT. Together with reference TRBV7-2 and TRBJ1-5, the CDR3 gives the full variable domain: GAGVSQSPSNKVTEKGKDVELRCDPISGHTALYWYRQSLGQGLEFLIYFQGNSAPDKSGLPSDRFSAERTGGSVSTLTIQRTQQEDSAVYLCASSRDRVEGQPQHFGDGTRLSIL.

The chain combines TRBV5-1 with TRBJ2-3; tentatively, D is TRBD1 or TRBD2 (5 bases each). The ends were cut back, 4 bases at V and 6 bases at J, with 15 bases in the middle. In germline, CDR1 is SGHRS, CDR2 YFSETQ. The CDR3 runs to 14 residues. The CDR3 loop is CASSSRDGGDTQYF. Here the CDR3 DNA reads TGCGCCAGCAGCAGCAGGGACGGCGGGGATACGCAGTATTTT.

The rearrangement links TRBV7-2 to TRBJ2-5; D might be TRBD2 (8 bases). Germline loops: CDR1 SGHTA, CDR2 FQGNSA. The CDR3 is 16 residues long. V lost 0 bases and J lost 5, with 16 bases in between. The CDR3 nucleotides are TGTGCCAGCAGCTTAGCCCCCGGGAGGGGGCAGGAGACCCAGTACTTC. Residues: CASSLAPGRGQETQYF. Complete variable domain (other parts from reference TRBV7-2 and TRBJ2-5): GAGVSQSPSNKVTEKGKDVELRCDPISGHTALYWYRQSLGQGLEFLIYFQGNSAPDKSGLPSDRFSAERTGGSVSTLTIQRTQQEDSAVYLCASSLAPGRGQETQYFGPGTRLLVL.

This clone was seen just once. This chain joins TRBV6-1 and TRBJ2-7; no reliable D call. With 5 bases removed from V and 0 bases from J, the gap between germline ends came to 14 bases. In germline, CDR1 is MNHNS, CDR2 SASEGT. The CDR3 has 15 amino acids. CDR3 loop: CASSKRLLPSYEQYF. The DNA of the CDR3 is TGTGCCAGCAGTAAACGATTACTCCCCTCCTACGAGCAGTACTTC.

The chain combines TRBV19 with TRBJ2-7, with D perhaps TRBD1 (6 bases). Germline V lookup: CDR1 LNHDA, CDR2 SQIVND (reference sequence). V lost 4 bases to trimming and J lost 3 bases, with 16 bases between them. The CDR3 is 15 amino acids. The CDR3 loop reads CASSSGGLPDYEQYF. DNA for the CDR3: TGTGCCAGTAGTAGTGGGGGCCTGCCGGACTACGAGCAGTACTTC.

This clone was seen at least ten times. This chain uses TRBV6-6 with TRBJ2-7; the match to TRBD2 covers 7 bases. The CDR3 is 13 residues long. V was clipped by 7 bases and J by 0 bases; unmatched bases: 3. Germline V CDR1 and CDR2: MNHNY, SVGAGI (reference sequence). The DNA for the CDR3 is TGTGCCAGCAATAAGCGGGACTCCTACGAGCAGTACTTC. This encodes CASNKRDSYEQYF.

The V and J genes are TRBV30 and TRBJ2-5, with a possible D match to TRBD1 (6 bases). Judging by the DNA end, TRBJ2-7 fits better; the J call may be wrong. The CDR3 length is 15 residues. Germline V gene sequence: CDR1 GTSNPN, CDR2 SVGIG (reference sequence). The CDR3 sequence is CAWSNEGRGNYEQYF. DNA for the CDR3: TGTGCCTGGAGCAACGAGGGCAGGGGCAACTACGAGCAGTACTTC.

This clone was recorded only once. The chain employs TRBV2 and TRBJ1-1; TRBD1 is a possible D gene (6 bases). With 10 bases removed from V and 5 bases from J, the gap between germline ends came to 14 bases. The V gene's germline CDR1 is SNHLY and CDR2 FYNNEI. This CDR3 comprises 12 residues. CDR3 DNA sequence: TGTGCCACCACAGGGATTCAAACTGAAGCTTTCTTT. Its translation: CATTGIQTEAFF.

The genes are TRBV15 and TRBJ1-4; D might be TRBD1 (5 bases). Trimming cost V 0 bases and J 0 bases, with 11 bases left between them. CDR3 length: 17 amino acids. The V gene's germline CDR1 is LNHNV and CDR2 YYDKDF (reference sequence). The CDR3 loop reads CATSRDGRVATNEKLFF. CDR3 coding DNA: TGTGCCACCAGCAGAGACGGCAGGGTTGCAACTAATGAAAAACTGTTTTTT.

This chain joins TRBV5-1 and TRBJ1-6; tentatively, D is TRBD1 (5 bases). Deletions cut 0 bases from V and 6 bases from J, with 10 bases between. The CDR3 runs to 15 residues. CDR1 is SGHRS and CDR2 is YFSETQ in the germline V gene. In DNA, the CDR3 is TGCGCCAGCAGCTTGGACAGGACGTCTAATTCACCCCTCCACTTT. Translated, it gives CASSLDRTSNSPLHF.

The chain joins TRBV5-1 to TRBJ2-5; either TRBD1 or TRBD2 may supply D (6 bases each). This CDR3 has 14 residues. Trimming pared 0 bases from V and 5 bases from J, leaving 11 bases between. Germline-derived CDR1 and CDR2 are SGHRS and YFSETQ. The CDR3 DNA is TGCGCCAGCAGCTTGGTACAGGGACTCGAGACCCAGTACTTC. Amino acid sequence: CASSLVQGLETQYF.

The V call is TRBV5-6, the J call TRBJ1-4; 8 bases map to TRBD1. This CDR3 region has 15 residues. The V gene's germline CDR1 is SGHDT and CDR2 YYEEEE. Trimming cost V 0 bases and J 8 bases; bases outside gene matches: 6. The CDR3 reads CASSLEGRGLEKLFF. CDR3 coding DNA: TGTGCCAGCAGCTTGGAAGGCAGGGGGCTCGAAAAACTGTTTTTT. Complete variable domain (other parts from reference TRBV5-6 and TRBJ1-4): DAGVTQSPTHLIKTRGQQVTLRCSPKSGHDTVSWYQQALGQGPQFIFQYYEEEERQRGNFPDRFSGHQFPNYSSELNVNALLLGDSALYLCASSLEGRGLEKLFFGSGTQLSVL.

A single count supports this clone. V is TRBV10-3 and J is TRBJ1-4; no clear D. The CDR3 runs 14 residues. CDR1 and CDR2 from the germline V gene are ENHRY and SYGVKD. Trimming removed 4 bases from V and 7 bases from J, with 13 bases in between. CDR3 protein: CAISAEGRCEKLFF. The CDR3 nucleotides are TGTGCCATCAGTGCCGAGGGAAGGTGTGAAAAACTGTTTTTT.

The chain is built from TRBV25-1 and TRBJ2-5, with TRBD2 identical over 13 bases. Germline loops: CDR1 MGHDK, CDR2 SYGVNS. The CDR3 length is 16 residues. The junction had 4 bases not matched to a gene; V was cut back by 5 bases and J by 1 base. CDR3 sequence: CASSPRLAGGQETQYF. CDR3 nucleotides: TGTGCCAGCAGTCCTCGACTAGCGGGGGGCCAAGAGACCCAGTACTTC.

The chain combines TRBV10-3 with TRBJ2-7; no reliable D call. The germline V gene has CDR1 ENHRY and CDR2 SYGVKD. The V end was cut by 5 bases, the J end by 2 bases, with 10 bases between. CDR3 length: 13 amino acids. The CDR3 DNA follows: TGTGCCATCAGTATCTCTGATGCCTACGAGCAGTACTTC. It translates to CAISISDAYEQYF.

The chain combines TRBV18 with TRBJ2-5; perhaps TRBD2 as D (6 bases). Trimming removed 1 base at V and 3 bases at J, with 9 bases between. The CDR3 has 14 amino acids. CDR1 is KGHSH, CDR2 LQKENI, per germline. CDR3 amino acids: CASSPRDLKETQYF. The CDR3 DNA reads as TGTGCCAGCTCACCACGGGACTTAAAAGAGACCCAGTACTTC.

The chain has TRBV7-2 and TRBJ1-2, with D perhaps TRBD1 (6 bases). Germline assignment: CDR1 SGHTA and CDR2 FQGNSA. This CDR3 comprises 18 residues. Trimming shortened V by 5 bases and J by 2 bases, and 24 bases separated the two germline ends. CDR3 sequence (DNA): TGTGCCAGCAGCCTAATTTTGATCAGGGGTTGGGGGAACTATGGCTACACCTTC. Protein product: CASSLILIRGWGNYGYTF.

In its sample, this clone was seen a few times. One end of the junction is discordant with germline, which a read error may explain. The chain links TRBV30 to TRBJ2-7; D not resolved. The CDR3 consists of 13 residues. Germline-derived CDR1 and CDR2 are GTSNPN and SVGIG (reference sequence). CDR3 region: CASTSSPSYVQYF. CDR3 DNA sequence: TGTGCCTCCACATCTTCCCCATCTTACGTGCAGTACTTC.

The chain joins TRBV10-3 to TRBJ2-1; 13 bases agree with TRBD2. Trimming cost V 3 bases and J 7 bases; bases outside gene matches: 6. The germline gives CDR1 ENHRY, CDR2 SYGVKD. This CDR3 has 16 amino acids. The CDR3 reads CAISDLLAGGSNEQFF. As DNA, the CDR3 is TGTGCCATCAGTGACTTACTAGCGGGGGGGTCAAATGAGCAGTTCTTC.

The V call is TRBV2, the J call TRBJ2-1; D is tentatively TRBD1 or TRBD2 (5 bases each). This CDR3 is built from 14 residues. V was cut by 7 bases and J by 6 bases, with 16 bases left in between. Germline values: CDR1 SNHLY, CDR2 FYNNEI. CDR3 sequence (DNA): TGTGCCAGCACACCGGGGCCGCCAAGCAATGAGCAGTTCTTC. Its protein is CASTPGPPSNEQFF.

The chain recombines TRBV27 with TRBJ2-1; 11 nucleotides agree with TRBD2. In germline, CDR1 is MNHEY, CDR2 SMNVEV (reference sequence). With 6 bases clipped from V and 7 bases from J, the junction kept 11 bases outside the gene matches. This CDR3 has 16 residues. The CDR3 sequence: CASRPQTSGRGNEQFF. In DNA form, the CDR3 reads TGTGCCAGCAGGCCCCAAACTAGCGGGAGAGGGAATGAGCAGTTCTTC.